Shown below are 31 T cell receptor beta chains from a single sample sequenced in a study of T-cell reconstitution after alpha-beta-depleted transplantation in children. Using unique molecular identifiers, the investigators prepared the TCRbeta library. TCRdb itself ran the PCR reads through MiXCR, one entry per CDR3 protein. The sample has almost 600,000 distinct CDR3 sequences, 25% to 30% seen once; the top ten hold under 45%. The material was PBMCs, obtained before TCRalphabeta/CD19-depleted stem cell transplant. The receptors come from a boy under three years old with Wiskott-Aldrich syndrome, due to receive a stem cell transplant.

This clonotype has a count of ten or more. The CDR3 nucleotides read TGTGCCATCAGTGCTGACAGGGGGCAAACCTACGAGCAGTACTTC. Translated: CAISADRGQTYEQYF. This chain uses TRBV10-3 with TRBJ2-7; 10 bases are shared with TRBD1. Losses at the gene ends were 4 bases for V and 2 bases for J; bases not matched to a gene: 5. The CDR3 has 15 residues. Germline loops: CDR1 ENHRY, CDR2 SYGVKD.

This chain links TRBV2 with TRBJ2-7; no firm D call. Germline CDR1 is SNHLY and CDR2 is FYNNEI. This CDR3 comprises 12 residues. V was trimmed by 8 bases and J by 6 bases, leaving 14 bases between them. CDR3 DNA: TGTGCCAGCGCCCAAGAAGGGTTCGAGCAGTACTTC. Translated: CASAQEGFEQYF.

The chain combines TRBV14 with TRBJ1-1; D call uncertain. CDR1 and CDR2 from the germline V gene are SGHDN and FVKESK. This CDR3 has 12 residues. The V gene lost 2 bases and the J gene lost 6 bases, with 7 bases spanning the gap. The CDR3 here is CASSQRAAEAFF. The CDR3 nucleotides read TGTGCCAGCAGCCAAAGGGCCGCTGAAGCTTTCTTT. The full variable domain, its missing parts supplied by reference TRBV14 and TRBJ1-1, is EAGVTQFPSHSVIEKGQTVTLRCDPISGHDNLYWYRRVMGKEIKFLLHFVKESKQDESGMPNNRFLAERTGGTYSTLKVQPAELEDSGVYFCASSQRAAEAFFGQGTRLTVV.

The chain carries TRBV2 and TRBJ2-2, with TRBD2 as a possible D gene (6 bases). The CDR3 is 17 amino acids. Trimming removed 7 bases from V and 3 bases from J, with 21 bases in between. CDR1 is SNHLY and CDR2 is FYNNEI in the germline V gene. The CDR3 DNA sequence: TGTGCCAGCAAGAAAGTCGGGCAGGGAGGAGACACCGGGGAGCTGTTTTTT. This sequence encodes CASKKVGQGGDTGELFF.

This clonotype was counted between two and nine times. This chain links TRBV12-3 or TRBV12-4 with TRBJ2-7; 10 bases fit TRBD2. Germline trimming cut 1 base from V and 5 bases from J; bases unmatched to any gene: 8. The CDR3 has 16 amino acids. CDR3 DNA: TGTGCCAGCAGTTTAGGGGCTAGCGGGAGTGGGAACGAGCAGTACTTC. Translation gives CASSLGASGSGNEQYF.

J is TRBJ2-1 and V is TRBV7-9; D possibly corresponds to TRBD1 (6 bases). CDR1 is SEHNR and CDR2 is FQNEAQ in the germline V gene (reference sequence). The CDR3 covers 15 residues. Between the trimmed V and J ends, which lost 2 bases and 13 bases, there was a span of 21 bases. The CDR3 DNA follows: TGTGCCAGCAGCTTACTCCCGGACAGAGCCCTTAGTCAGTTCTTC. Its translation: CASSLLPDRALSQFF.

This chain uses TRBV3-1 with TRBJ2-5, with TRBD2 identical over 8 bases. The trim removed 3 bases at V and 0 bases at J, leaving 6 bases unmatched. Germline values: CDR1 LGHDT, CDR2 YNNKEL (reference sequence). This CDR3 is 16 amino acids long. The CDR3 bases are TGTGCCAGCAGCCACGGACTAGCTGATTACCAAGAGACCCAGTACTTC. This translates into CASSHGLADYQETQYF.

V gene TRBV12-3 or TRBV12-4 combines with J gene TRBJ2-3, with TRBD2 as a possible D gene (6 bases). Deletions cut 4 bases from V and 4 bases from J, with 15 bases between. The CDR3 totals 15 residues. CDR3 residues: CASSSGVPGADTQYF. The DNA for the CDR3 is TGTGCCAGCAGTTCCGGGGTACCGGGGGCAGATACGCAGTATTTT.

This clonotype was counted only a few times. The chain employs TRBV6-1 and TRBJ2-4; D gene unclear. The CDR3 has 14 amino acids. Germline loops: CDR1 MNHNS, CDR2 SASEGT. Trimming took off 5 bases at V and 8 bases at J, with 16 bases between the two ends. The CDR3, as DNA: TGTGCCAGCAGTCCCACGACACGGCCAGACATTCAGTACTTC. Translated, it gives CASSPTTRPDIQYF.

The chain recombines TRBV10-3 with TRBJ2-7, with 8 bases aligning to TRBD2. V shed 6 bases, J shed 5 bases, and the junction held 3 bases outside the gene matches. The CDR3 runs to 12 residues. Germline V gene sequence: CDR1 ENHRY, CDR2 SYGVKD. Here the CDR3 reads CAIRGSGDEQYF. CDR3 DNA sequence: TGTGCCATCAGGGGTAGCGGGGACGAGCAGTACTTC.

This clonotype was counted only a few times. This chain uses TRBV28 with TRBJ2-7; either TRBD1 or TRBD2 may supply D (5 bases each). In germline, CDR1 is MDHEN, CDR2 SYDVKM. CDR3 length equals 15 residues. Trimming stripped 3 bases from V and 2 bases from J, with 14 bases between. The CDR3 loop reads CASSLGTEGTYEQYF. CDR3 bases: TGTGCCAGCAGTTTGGGGACGGAAGGTACCTACGAGCAGTACTTC.

This chain uses TRBV20-1 with TRBJ1-1, with D uncertain. The CDR3 spans 13 residues. V lost 6 bases and J lost 2, with 13 bases in between. CDR1 is DFQATT and CDR2 is SNEGSKA in the germline V gene (reference sequence). CDR3 region: CSAPVEANTEAFF. For the CDR3, the DNA is TGCAGTGCCCCCGTGGAGGCAAACACTGAAGCTTTCTTT.

This clonotype was counted ten times or more. The chain carries TRBV20-1 and TRBJ2-3; D is ambiguous. From germline, CDR1 is DFQATT and CDR2 SNEGSKA (reference sequence). The CDR3 covers 12 residues. V was pared by 1 base and J by 2 bases, with 4 bases between. CDR3 loop: CSARGATDTQYF. The CDR3 coding sequence is TGCAGTGCTAGAGGGGCCACAGATACGCAGTATTTT.

The V and J genes are TRBV29-1 and TRBJ2-3; possible D gene TRBD1, 5 bases. CDR1 and CDR2 from the germline V gene are SQVTM and ANQGSEA. Trimming took 6 bases from V and 1 from J, leaving 11 bases between them. This CDR3 is 13 amino acids long. CDR3 in DNA: TGCAGCGTCGAGGAAGGGGGCACAGATACGCAGTATTTT. Its translation: CSVEEGGTDTQYF.

This rearrangement joins TRBV11-2 to TRBJ2-1, with D unclear. This CDR3 has 17 residues. The germline CDR1 and CDR2 sequences are SGHAT and FQNNGV. Trimming removed 0 bases from V and 0 bases from J, with 12 bases in between. The CDR3, as DNA: TGTGCCAGCAGCTTAGATAGGGCAGGCTTCTCCTACAATGAGCAGTTCTTC. Translation: CASSLDRAGFSYNEQFF.

This clonotype has a handful of counts. The chain has TRBV2 and TRBJ1-2; D ambiguous. V dropped 4 bases and J dropped 2 bases, with 14 bases sitting between them. Germline CDR1 SNHLY, CDR2 FYNNEI. The CDR3 has 15 residues. The CDR3 region is CASSVRMSANYGYTF. CDR3 bases: TGTGCCAGCAGTGTCCGGATGTCGGCCAACTATGGCTACACCTTC.

V and J are TRBV7-6 and TRBJ2-3; the D gene is possibly TRBD2 (5 bases). V lost 6 bases and J lost 4, with 14 bases in between. The CDR3 contains 14 residues. Germline values: CDR1 SGHVS, CDR2 FNYEAQ. The CDR3 loop reads CASSFDGVSDTQYF. CDR3 nucleotides: TGTGCCAGCAGTTTTGACGGGGTGTCAGATACGCAGTATTTT.

This clonotype was seen a single time. This chain connects TRBV27 to TRBJ1-4; TRBD1 matches 7 bases. J was trimmed by 2 bases and V by 3 bases; bases with no gene match: 3. This CDR3 comprises 15 residues. CDR1 MNHEY and CDR2 SMNVEV come from the germline V gene (reference sequence). CDR3 DNA sequence: TGTGCCAGCAGTTTTAGGGGGCTGACTAATGAAAAACTGTTTTTT. It codes for CASSFRGLTNEKLFF. The full variable domain, rest sourced from reference TRBV27 and TRBJ1-4, is EAQVTQNPRYLITVTGKKLTVTCSQNMNHEYMSWYRQDPGLGLRQIYYSMNVEVTDKGDVPEGYKVSRKEKRNFPLILESPSPNQTSLYFCASSFRGLTNEKLFFGSGTQLSVL.

The chain recombines TRBV15 with TRBJ2-1, with 10 bases matching TRBD2. The CDR3 consists of 16 residues. V shed 2 bases and J 6 bases; nucleotides not matched to a gene: 7. Germline lookup yields CDR1 LNHNV and CDR2 YYDKDF (reference sequence). CDR3 DNA sequence: TGTGCCACCAGCAGACTACTGTTAGCGGGAGGCAATGAGCAGTTCTTC. It encodes CATSRLLLAGGNEQFF. The variable domain in full, with the rest retrieved from reference TRBV15 and TRBJ2-1, is DAMVIQNPRYQVTQFGKPVTLSCSQTLNHNVMYWYQQKSSQAPKLLFHYYDKDFNNEADTPDNFQSRRPNTSFCFLDIRSPGLGDTAMYLCATSRLLLAGGNEQFFGPGTRLTVL.

This clonotype was recorded a few times. The chain joins TRBV6-5 to TRBJ2-7; possible D gene TRBD1, 6 bases. Trimming cost V 0 bases and J 2 bases, with 17 bases left between them. The CDR3 length is 17 residues. CDR1 is MNHEY, CDR2 SVGAGI, per germline. The DNA of the CDR3 is TGTGCCAGCAGTTACTCGGGCGACAGGCCTATAACCTACGAGCAGTACTTC. It encodes CASSYSGDRPITYEQYF.

This chain joins TRBV15 and TRBJ2-1, with D possibly being TRBD2 (6 bases). This CDR3 has 15 residues. Germline CDR1 and CDR2: LNHNV and YYDKDF (reference sequence). V lost 0 bases, J lost 9 bases, and 15 bases lay in between. The CDR3 nucleotides read TGTGCCACCAGCAGAGATTTATGGAGGGGCGGTGAGCAGTTCTTC. It codes for CATSRDLWRGGEQFF.

The J gene is TRBJ2-2, the V gene TRBV15; D not certain. Trimming pared 1 base from V and 4 bases from J, leaving 4 bases between. CDR3 length: 13 amino acids. Germline CDR1 reads LNHNV; CDR2 reads YYDKDF (reference sequence). The CDR3 region has the DNA TGTGCCACCAGCAGAGTGGGCACCGGGGAGCTGTTTTTT. It codes for CATSRVGTGELFF.

This sequence joins TRBV27 and TRBJ2-1; 11 nucleotides agree with TRBD2. Germline loops: CDR1 MNHEY, CDR2 SMNVEV (reference sequence). Trimming removed 0 bases from V and 4 bases from J; junction bases left unmatched: 8. The CDR3 runs to 18 residues. As DNA, the CDR3 is TGTGCCAGCAGTTTATCGATCCTACTAGCGGGAGAATACAATGAGCAGTTCTTC. Residues: CASSLSILLAGEYNEQFF.

This clonotype was detected only a few times. This chain uses TRBV29-1 with TRBJ2-3; a weak D match, TRBD1 (5 bases). Germline V gene lookup returns CDR1 SQVTM and CDR2 ANQGSEA. The CDR3 totals 13 residues. Trimming took off 3 bases at V and 2 bases at J, with 9 bases between the two ends. DNA of the CDR3: TGCAGCGTTGAGGGGCGACTCACAGATACGCAGTATTTT. It translates to CSVEGRLTDTQYF.

The chain employs TRBV15 and TRBJ1-1, with no clear D. V lost 3 bases to trimming and J lost 8 bases, with 13 bases between them. CDR3 length: 13 amino acids. Germline V lookup: CDR1 LNHNV, CDR2 YYDKDF (reference sequence). The CDR3 reads CATSSNWLTEAFF. In nucleotides, the CDR3 is TGTGCCACCAGCAGTAACTGGCTGACCGAAGCTTTCTTT.

This clonotype has a handful of counts. The rearrangement uses TRBV7-2 and TRBJ1-1; D not resolved. The germline V gene encodes CDR1 SGHTA and CDR2 FQGNSA. The CDR3 totals 17 residues. V was cut by 1 base and J by 0 bases, with 15 bases left in between. CDR3 in amino acids: CASSLVGDGFMNTEAFF. The CDR3 coding sequence is TGTGCCAGCAGCTTAGTAGGCGACGGATTCATGAACACTGAAGCTTTCTTT.

The chain joins TRBV5-1 to TRBJ2-1, with 10 nucleotides matching TRBD2. CDR1 and CDR2 (germline): SGHRS, YFSETQ. Trimming took 4 bases from V and 4 from J; bases not matched to a gene: 8. This CDR3 contains 16 residues. The CDR3 region is CASSTRLAGDYNEQFF. CDR3 sequence (DNA): TGCGCCAGCAGCACAAGACTAGCGGGCGATTACAATGAGCAGTTCTTC.

The V call is TRBV10-3, the J call TRBJ2-2; D remains ambiguous. This CDR3 region has 12 residues. V lost 6 bases to trimming and J lost 0 bases, with 2 bases between them. CDR1 ENHRY and CDR2 SYGVKD come from the germline V gene. CDR3 protein: CAIRANTGELFF. In DNA form, the CDR3 reads TGTGCCATCAGGGCGAACACCGGGGAGCTGTTTTTT.

The rearrangement joins TRBV5-1 to TRBJ2-7; D is unresolved. This CDR3 has 14 residues. Per the germline V gene, CDR1 is SGHRS and CDR2 is YFSETQ. V was trimmed by 5 bases and J by 0 bases, leaving 12 bases between them. In DNA form, the CDR3 reads TGCGCCAGCAGACGAGGAAGCGACTCCTACGAGCAGTACTTC. Protein sequence: CASRRGSDSYEQYF.

The gene calls are TRBV30 and TRBJ2-1; D could derive from TRBD1 or TRBD2 (7 bases each). Trimming pared 3 bases from V and 4 bases from J, leaving 16 bases between. Germline CDR1 reads GTSNPN; CDR2 reads SVGIG (reference sequence). The CDR3 is 15 amino acids. The CDR3 is CAWSAGTAGYNEQFF. DNA for the CDR3: TGTGCCTGGAGCGCGGGGACAGCGGGGTACAATGAGCAGTTCTTC.

The chain recombines TRBV12-3 or TRBV12-4 with TRBJ2-1, with D hard to call. Deletions cut 7 bases from V and 8 bases from J, with 15 bases between. The CDR3 totals 13 residues. Here the CDR3 reads CASTLFPRDEQFF. CDR3 sequence (DNA): TGTGCCAGCACCCTATTCCCACGGGATGAGCAGTTCTTC.